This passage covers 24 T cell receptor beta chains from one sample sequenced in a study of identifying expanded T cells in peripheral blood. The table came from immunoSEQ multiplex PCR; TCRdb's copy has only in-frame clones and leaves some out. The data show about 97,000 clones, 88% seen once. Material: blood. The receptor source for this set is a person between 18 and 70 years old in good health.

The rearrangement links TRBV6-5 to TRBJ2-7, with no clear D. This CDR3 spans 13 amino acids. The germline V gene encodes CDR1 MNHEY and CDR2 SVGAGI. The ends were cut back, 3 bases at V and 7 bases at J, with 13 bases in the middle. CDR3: CASSYLRAREQYF. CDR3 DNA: TGTGCCAGCAGTTATTTAAGGGCGCGGGAGCAGTACTTC.

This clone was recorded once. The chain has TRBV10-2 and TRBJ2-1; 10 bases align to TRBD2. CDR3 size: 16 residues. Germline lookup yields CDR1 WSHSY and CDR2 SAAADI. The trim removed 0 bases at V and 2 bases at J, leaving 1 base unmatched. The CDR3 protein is CASSESSGRAYNEQFF. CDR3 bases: TGCGCCAGCAGTGAGTCGAGCGGGAGGGCCTACAATGAGCAGTTCTTC.

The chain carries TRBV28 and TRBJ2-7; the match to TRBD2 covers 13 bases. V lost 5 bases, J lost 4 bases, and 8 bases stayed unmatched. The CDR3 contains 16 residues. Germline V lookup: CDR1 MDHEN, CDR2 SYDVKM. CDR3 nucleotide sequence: TGTGCCAGCAGTCCCCCCCAGACTAGCGGGAGGTACGAGCAGTACTTC. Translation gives CASSPPQTSGRYEQYF.

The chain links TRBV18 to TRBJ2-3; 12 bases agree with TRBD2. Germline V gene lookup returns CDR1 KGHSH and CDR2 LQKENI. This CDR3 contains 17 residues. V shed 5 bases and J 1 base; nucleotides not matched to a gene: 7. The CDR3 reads CASSSPGLAGGTDTQYF. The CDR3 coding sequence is TGTGCCAGCTCATCTCCGGGACTAGCGGGCGGCACAGATACGCAGTATTTT.

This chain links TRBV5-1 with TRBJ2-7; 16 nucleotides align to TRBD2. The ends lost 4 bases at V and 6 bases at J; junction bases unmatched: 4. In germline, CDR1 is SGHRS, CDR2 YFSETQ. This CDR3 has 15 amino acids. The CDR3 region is CASSKGLAGGTEQYF. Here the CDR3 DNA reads TGCGCCAGCAGCAAGGGACTAGCGGGAGGGACCGAGCAGTACTTC.

The CDR3 DNA is TGTGCCAGCAGCGACCGGGACAGGGGTAATTCACCCCTCCACTTT. This encodes CASSDRDRGNSPLHF. This sequence joins TRBV9 and TRBJ1-6; 10 nucleotides line up with TRBD1. With V trimmed by 3 bases and J by 6 bases, 3 bases remained unmatched. Per germline, CDR1 SGDLS and CDR2 YYNGEE. The CDR3 spans 15 residues.

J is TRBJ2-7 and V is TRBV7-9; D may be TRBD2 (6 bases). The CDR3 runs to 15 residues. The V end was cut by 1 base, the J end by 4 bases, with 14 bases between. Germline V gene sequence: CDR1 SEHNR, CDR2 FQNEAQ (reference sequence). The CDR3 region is CASSLVMPGRYEQYF. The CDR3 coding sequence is TGTGCCAGCAGCTTAGTAATGCCAGGGAGGTACGAGCAGTACTTC.

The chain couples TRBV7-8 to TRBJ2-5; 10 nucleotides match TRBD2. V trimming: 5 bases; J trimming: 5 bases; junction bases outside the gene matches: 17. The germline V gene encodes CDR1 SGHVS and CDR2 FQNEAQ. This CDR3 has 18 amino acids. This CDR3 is CASSPFLGSGGAWETQYF. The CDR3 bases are TGTGCCAGCAGCCCCTTTCTAGGGAGCGGGGGGGCTTGGGAGACCCAGTACTTC. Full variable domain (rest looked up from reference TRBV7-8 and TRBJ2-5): GAGVSQSPRYKVAKRGQDVALRCDPISGHVSLFWYQQALGQGPEFLTYFQNEAQLDKSGLPSDRFFAERPEGSVSTLKIQRTQQEDSAVYLCASSPFLGSGGAWETQYFGPGTRLLVL.

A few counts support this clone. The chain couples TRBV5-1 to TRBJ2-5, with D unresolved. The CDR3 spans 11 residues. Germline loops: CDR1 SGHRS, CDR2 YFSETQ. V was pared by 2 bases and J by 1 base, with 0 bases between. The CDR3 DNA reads TGCGCCAGCAGCTTCCAAGAGACCCAGTACTTC. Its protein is CASSFQETQYF.

The CDR3, as DNA: TGTGCCAGCAGCCATTCATTGGCCCTAGGCGGCTACACCTTC. It translates to CASSHSLALGGYTF. This rearrangement joins TRBV7-9 to TRBJ1-2; D is ambiguous. CDR3 size: 14 residues. Trimming took off 5 bases at V and 8 bases at J, with 18 bases between the two ends. CDR1 is SEHNR, CDR2 FQNEAQ, per germline (reference sequence).

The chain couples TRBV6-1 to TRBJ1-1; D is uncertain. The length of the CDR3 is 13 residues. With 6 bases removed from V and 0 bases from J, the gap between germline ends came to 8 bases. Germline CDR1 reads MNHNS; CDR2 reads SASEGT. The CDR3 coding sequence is TGTGCCAGCAGCGTTACATTGAACACTGAAGCTTTCTTT. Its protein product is CASSVTLNTEAFF.

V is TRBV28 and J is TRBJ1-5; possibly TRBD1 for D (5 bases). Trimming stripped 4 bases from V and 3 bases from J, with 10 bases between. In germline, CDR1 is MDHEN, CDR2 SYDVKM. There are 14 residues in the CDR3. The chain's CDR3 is CASSYIRDNQPQHF. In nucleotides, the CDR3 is TGTGCCAGCAGTTATATCAGGGACAATCAGCCCCAGCATTTT.

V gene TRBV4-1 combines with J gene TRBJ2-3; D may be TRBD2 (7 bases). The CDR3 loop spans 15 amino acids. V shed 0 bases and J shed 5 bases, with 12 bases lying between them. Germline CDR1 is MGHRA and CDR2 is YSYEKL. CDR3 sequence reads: CASSQDGGQRDTQYF. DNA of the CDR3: TGCGCCAGCAGCCAAGACGGGGGGCAGAGAGATACGCAGTATTTT.

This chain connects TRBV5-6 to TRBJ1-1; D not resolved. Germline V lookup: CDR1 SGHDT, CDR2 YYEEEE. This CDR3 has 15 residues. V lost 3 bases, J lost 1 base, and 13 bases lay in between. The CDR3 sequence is CASSWGRRSNTEAFF. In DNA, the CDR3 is TGTGCCAGCAGCTGGGGTAGGCGGTCGAACACTGAAGCTTTCTTT.

The chain's CDR3 is CASSSQGHTQYF. CDR3 DNA: TGTGCCAGCAGCTCACAGGGTCATACGCAGTATTTT. This rearrangement joins TRBV11-3 to TRBJ2-3; the D gene is possibly TRBD1 (6 bases). The CDR3 loop spans 12 amino acids. The V gene's germline CDR1 is SGHNT and CDR2 YENEEA. The germline V and J ends were trimmed by 4 bases and 7 bases, with 9 bases remaining between them.

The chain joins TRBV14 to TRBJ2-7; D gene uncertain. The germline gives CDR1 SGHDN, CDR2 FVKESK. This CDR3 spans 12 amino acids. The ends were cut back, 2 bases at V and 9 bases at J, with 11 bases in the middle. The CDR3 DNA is TGTGCCAGCAGCCAATTGGGTCTCGGGCAGTACTTC. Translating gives CASSQLGLGQYF.

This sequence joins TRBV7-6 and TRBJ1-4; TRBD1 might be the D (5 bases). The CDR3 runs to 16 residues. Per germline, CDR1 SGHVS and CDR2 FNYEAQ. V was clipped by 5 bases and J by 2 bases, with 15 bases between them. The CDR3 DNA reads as TGTGCCAGCAGCACAAGACCGGGACGGACTAATGAAAAACTGTTTTTT. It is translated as CASSTRPGRTNEKLFF.

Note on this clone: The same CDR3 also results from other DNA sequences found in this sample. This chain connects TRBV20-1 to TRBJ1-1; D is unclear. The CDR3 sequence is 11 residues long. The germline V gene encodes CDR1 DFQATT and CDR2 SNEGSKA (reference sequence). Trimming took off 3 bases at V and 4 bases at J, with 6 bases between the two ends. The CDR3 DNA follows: TGCAGTGCTAGTCGGGGCACTGAAGCTTTCTTT. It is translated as CSASRGTEAFF.

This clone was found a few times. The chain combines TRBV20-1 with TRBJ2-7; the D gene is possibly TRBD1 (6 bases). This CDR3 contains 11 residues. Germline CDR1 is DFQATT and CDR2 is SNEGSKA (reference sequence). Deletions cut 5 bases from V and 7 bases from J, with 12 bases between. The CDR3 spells CSAAQGVEQYF. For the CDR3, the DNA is TGCAGTGCTGCACAGGGAGTTGAGCAGTACTTC.

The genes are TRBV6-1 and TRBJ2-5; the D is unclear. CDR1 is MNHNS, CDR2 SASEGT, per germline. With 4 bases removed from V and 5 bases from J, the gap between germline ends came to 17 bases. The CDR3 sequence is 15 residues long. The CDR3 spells CASSGTAGVRETQYF. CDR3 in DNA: TGTGCCAGCAGTGGAACCGCAGGAGTTCGGGAGACCCAGTACTTC.

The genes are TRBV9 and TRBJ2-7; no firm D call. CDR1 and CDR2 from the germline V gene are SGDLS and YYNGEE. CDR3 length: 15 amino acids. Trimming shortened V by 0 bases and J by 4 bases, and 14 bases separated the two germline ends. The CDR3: CASSVGAGPVYEQYF. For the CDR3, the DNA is TGTGCCAGCAGCGTAGGGGCAGGCCCCGTGTACGAGCAGTACTTC.

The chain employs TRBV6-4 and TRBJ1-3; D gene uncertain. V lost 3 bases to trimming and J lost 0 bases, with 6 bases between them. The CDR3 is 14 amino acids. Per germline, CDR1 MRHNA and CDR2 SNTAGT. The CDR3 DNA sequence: TGTGCCAGCAGTGATATATGCTCTGGAAACACCATATATTTT. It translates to CASSDICSGNTIYF.

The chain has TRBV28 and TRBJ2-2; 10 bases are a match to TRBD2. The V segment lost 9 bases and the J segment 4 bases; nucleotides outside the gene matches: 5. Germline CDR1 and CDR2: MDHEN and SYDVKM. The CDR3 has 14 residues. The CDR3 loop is CASASGGATGELFF. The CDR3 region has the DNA TGTGCCAGTGCCAGCGGGGGGGCCACCGGGGAGCTGTTTTTT. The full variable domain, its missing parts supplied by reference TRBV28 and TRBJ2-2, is DVKVTQSSRYLVKRTGEKVFLECVQDMDHENMFWYRQDPGLGLRLIYFSYDVKMKEKGDIPEGYSVSREKKERFSLILESASTNQTSMYLCASASGGATGELFFGEGSRLTVL.

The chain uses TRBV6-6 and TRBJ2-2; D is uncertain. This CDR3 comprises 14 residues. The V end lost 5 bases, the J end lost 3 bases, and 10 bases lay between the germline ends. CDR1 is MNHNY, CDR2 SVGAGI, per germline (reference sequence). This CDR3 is CASSPPGDTGELFF. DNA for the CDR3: TGTGCCAGCAGTCCCCCTGGGGACACCGGGGAGCTGTTTTTT.